The 16 T cell receptor beta chains presented below share a single source sample, sequenced in a study of blood T cells in healthy people across ages (dated by TCRdb to about 2015). The library was prepared using 5' RACE. A second PCR of 7 to 11 cycles was run with a J-beta primer mix and a sample-barcoded 5' primer. TCRdb passed the public sequencing reads through fastp at Q25 and MiXCR, retaining productive beta sequences. Rows are unified per CDR3 protein, each entry keeping the most common DNA and genes. The sample has 1.5 million to 2 million distinct CDR3 sequences on record, approximately 40% of them singletons. The ten most abundant clones make up more than 20% of the sample. Sequenced input: blood. These TCRs come from a human donor in good health.

The chain links TRBV6-2 or TRBV6-3 to TRBJ1-5; TRBD1 agrees at 8 bases. The germline CDR1 and CDR2 sequences are MNHEY and SVGEGT. Trimming took 7 bases from V and 5 from J; bases not matched to a gene: 7. The CDR3 consists of 14 residues. CDR3 sequence reads: CASKTTGGDQPQHF. The CDR3 nucleotides are TGTGCCAGCAAAACTACAGGGGGGGATCAGCCCCAGCATTTT.

The V call is TRBV6-5, the J call TRBJ2-1; D gene uncertain. V lost 4 bases, J lost 10 bases, and 20 bases lay in between. CDR1 and CDR2 (germline): MNHEY, SVGAGI. The CDR3 is 15 residues long. This chain's CDR3 is CASSFSGPVLKEQFF. The CDR3 DNA reads TGTGCCAGCAGTTTCTCCGGACCCGTCCTCAAAGAGCAGTTCTTC.

The V and J genes are TRBV7-8 and TRBJ2-2; 14 bases are a match to TRBD2. The CDR3 contains 18 residues. V dropped 5 bases and J dropped 2; count of bases not matched to a gene: 7. Per germline, CDR1 SGHVS and CDR2 FQNEAQ. The CDR3 DNA follows: TGTGCCAGCAGCACGCCGGGACTAGCGGGGGCAAACACCGGGGAGCTGTTTTTT. The encoded protein is CASSTPGLAGANTGELFF.

To note about this clonotype: Sequence at one end of the junction differs from germline and may be a read error. This sequence joins TRBV12-3 or TRBV12-4 and TRBJ2-1; no reliable D call. CDR3 length: 11 amino acids. The CDR3 here is CAGSLLAAQFF. Written as DNA, the CDR3 is TGTGCCGGCAGTTTGTTAGCAGCCCAGTTCTTC.

The sample holds a few counts of this clonotype. V and J are TRBV20-1 and TRBJ2-7; no definite D call. Germline V gene data show CDR1 as DFQATT and CDR2 as SNEGSKA (reference sequence). CDR3 size: 11 residues. V was trimmed by 5 bases and J by 7 bases, leaving 12 bases between them. The CDR3 here is CSARHLTEQYF. Here the CDR3 DNA reads TGCAGTGCTCGGCACCTTACGGAGCAGTACTTC.

V gene TRBV27 combines with J gene TRBJ2-3; the D is unclear. Germline assignment: CDR1 MNHEY and CDR2 SMNVEV (reference sequence). Trimming removed 7 bases at V and 4 bases at J, with 15 bases between. The length of the CDR3 is 14 residues. CDR3 region: CASILTPFADTQYF. CDR3 bases: TGTGCCAGCATCCTAACCCCCTTCGCAGATACGCAGTATTTT.

The chain joins TRBV20-1 to TRBJ2-3; 7 bases match TRBD2. V shed 5 bases and J 3 bases; nucleotides not matched to a gene: 5. The CDR3 totals 13 residues. CDR1 and CDR2 from the germline V gene are DFQATT and SNEGSKA (reference sequence). The DNA of the CDR3 is TGCAGTGCTGAGCGGGAAGCTACAGATACGCAGTATTTT. This sequence encodes CSAEREATDTQYF.

This chain links TRBV6-5 with TRBJ2-7; 7 bases map to TRBD2. Germline V CDR1 and CDR2: MNHEY, SVGAGI. CDR3 size: 16 residues. V lost 0 bases to trimming and J lost 5 bases; unmatched junction nucleotides: 10. Here the CDR3 reads CASSYSMGLLCNEQYF. The CDR3 DNA reads TGTGCCAGCAGTTACTCGATGGGACTATTATGCAACGAGCAGTACTTC.

This chain joins TRBV28 and TRBJ2-1; D possibly uses TRBD1 or TRBD2 (6 bases each). Trimming stripped 7 bases from V and 0 bases from J, with 13 bases between. The germline V gene has CDR1 MDHEN and CDR2 SYDVKM. There are 15 residues in the CDR3. CDR3 DNA sequence: TGTGCCAGCATAGCGGACAGTAGCTCCTACAATGAGCAGTTCTTC. This sequence encodes CASIADSSSYNEQFF.

The chain employs TRBV29-1 and TRBJ2-7; 7 bases agree with TRBD1. Germline values: CDR1 SQVTM, CDR2 ANQGSEA. V was pared by 6 bases and J by 3 bases, with 8 bases of the junction left unmatched. The CDR3 is 13 residues long. CDR3 sequence: CSVVGQNRYEQYF. The CDR3 coding sequence is TGCAGCGTAGTGGGACAGAACCGCTACGAGCAGTACTTC.

The chain links TRBV7-9 to TRBJ1-2, with D tentatively TRBD1 (5 bases). CDR3 size: 16 residues. The V gene lost 1 base and the J gene lost 3 bases, with 15 bases spanning the gap. The germline V gene encodes CDR1 SEHNR and CDR2 FQNEAQ (reference sequence). DNA for the CDR3: TGTGCCAGCAGCTTAGGAGGGGCCCAGGGCCACTATGGCTACACCTTC. The encoded protein is CASSLGGAQGHYGYTF. Full variable domain (remainder filled in from reference TRBV7-9 and TRBJ1-2): DTGVSQNPRHKITKRGQNVTFRCDPISEHNRLYWYRQTLGQGPEFLTYFQNEAQLEKSRLLSDRFSAERPKGSFSTLEIQRTEQGDSAMYLCASSLGGAQGHYGYTFGSGTRLTVV.

The rearrangement uses TRBV3-1 and TRBJ1-2; 10 positions agree with TRBD1. After removal of 6 bases from V and 4 bases from J, the junction contained 8 bases not matched to a gene. Per the germline V gene, CDR1 is LGHDT and CDR2 is YNNKEL (reference sequence). The CDR3 has 15 amino acids. CDR3 sequence: CASSRMGQGIYGYTF. DNA for the CDR3: TGTGCCAGCAGTCGAATGGGACAGGGGATCTATGGCTACACCTTC. Looking up the rest from reference TRBV3-1 and TRBJ1-2 gives the full variable domain: DTAVSQTPKYLVTQMGNDKSIKCEQNLGHDTMYWYKQDSKKFLKIMFSYNNKELIINETVPNRFSPKSPDKAHLNLHINSLELGDSAVYFCASSRMGQGIYGYTFGSGTRLTVV.

The chain employs TRBV7-9 and TRBJ2-4; either TRBD1 or TRBD2 may fit D (5 bases each). Germline loops: CDR1 SEHNR, CDR2 FQNEAQ (reference sequence). The CDR3 totals 16 residues. The V end lost 1 base, the J end lost 7 bases, and 17 bases lay between the germline ends. CDR3 loop: CASSLVGQGTGNIQYF. Here the CDR3 DNA reads TGTGCCAGCAGCTTAGTGGGCCAGGGTACGGGGAACATTCAGTACTTC.

The CDR3 is CASERGAGAGTEAFF. CDR3 sequence (DNA): TGTGCCAGCGAGCGGGGGGCTGGGGCGGGTACTGAAGCTTTCTTT. This rearrangement joins TRBV11-2 to TRBJ1-1; D is possibly TRBD1 (6 bases). CDR1 SGHAT and CDR2 FQNNGV come from the germline V gene. Trimming pared 8 bases from V and 5 bases from J, leaving 21 bases between. The CDR3 runs to 15 residues.

This clonotype was observed a few times. The V gene is TRBV7-2, the J gene TRBJ1-2; perhaps TRBD1 as D (6 bases). V dropped 6 bases and J dropped 0 bases, with 8 bases sitting between them. Germline lookup yields CDR1 SGHTA and CDR2 FQGNSA. The length of the CDR3 is 13 residues. The CDR3 is CASSKGANYGYTF. CDR3 bases: TGTGCCAGCAGTAAGGGGGCTAACTATGGCTACACCTTC.

The V gene is TRBV11-2, the J gene TRBJ2-3; tentatively, D is TRBD2 (6 bases). Germline V gene sequence: CDR1 SGHAT, CDR2 FQNNGV. Trimming took 5 bases from V and 6 from J, leaving 15 bases between them. CDR3 size: 14 residues. The DNA of the CDR3 is TGTGCCAGCAGCCCCCGATGGGGACTCGATACGCAGTATTTT. Amino acids: CASSPRWGLDTQYF.